The 11 T cell receptor beta chains below were found in one sample sequenced in a study of T cell clusters in autoimmune cytopenias. One tube held mixed TRB-A and TRB-B primer pools for touch-down PCR. TCRdb reprocessed the multiplex PCR reads; each CDR3 protein has one entry and no DNA is given. The sample totals 9,000 to 15,000 distinct CDR3 sequences. Each sample's input was around 270 ng genomic DNA, 38,000 or so genome equivalents. This sample was shared with a second study, whose subject was T cell repertoires in aging, cancer and after chemotherapy.

Sample: peripheral blood. The receptors were gathered from a human donor in good health.

V and J are TRBV6-2 or TRBV6-3 and TRBJ1-5. Looked up from germline, CDR1 is MNHEY and CDR2 is SVGEGT. The CDR3 is 18 amino acids. This chain's CDR3 is CASGLDSYIGDSNQPQHF.

The V gene is TRBV19, the J gene TRBJ1-1. From germline, CDR1 is LNHDA and CDR2 SQIVND (reference sequence). The CDR3 runs to 14 residues. The CDR3 loop is CASRVWETNTEAFF. The full variable domain, rest sourced from reference TRBV19 and TRBJ1-1, is DGGITQSPKYLFRKEGQNVTLSCEQNLNHDAMYWYRQDPGQGLRLIYYSQIVNDFQKGDIAEGYSVSREKKESFPLTVTSAQKNPTAFYLCASRVWETNTEAFFGQGTRLTVV.

This clonotype is identified as medium-sized from frequency. The rearrangement joins TRBV19 to TRBJ2-1; TCRdb lists TRBD1, though no DNA is available to test this call. This CDR3 region has 17 residues. Germline loops: CDR1 LNHDA, CDR2 SQIVND (reference sequence). The CDR3 protein is CASARPSVGTLYNEQFF.

The chain joins TRBV19 to TRBJ1-5. Germline CDR1 and CDR2: LNHDA and SQIVND (reference sequence). CDR3 length equals 17 residues. CDR3 residues: CASTQRPDNRGNQPQHF.

The chain joins TRBV13 to TRBJ1-1; the TCRdb call, TRBD1, lacks DNA for checking. Germline V gives CDR1 PRHDT, CDR2 FYEKMQ (reference sequence). CDR3 size: 15 residues. CDR3 sequence: CASSSASQGNTEAFF.

The V call is TRBV30, the J call TRBJ2-3; the D call from TCRdb, TRBD1, cannot be confirmed without DNA. This CDR3 has 15 residues. Germline CDR1 GTSNPN, CDR2 SVGIG (reference sequence). This CDR3 reads CAWSPPGTGEDTQYF.

V usage is TRBV6-1 and J usage is TRBJ2-3; the TCRdb call, TRBD1, lacks DNA for checking. CDR1 and CDR2 from the germline V gene are MNHNS and SASEGT. The CDR3 runs 20 residues. CDR3 sequence reads: CASSHNWPGGLVGSTDTQYF.

This chain uses TRBV19 with TRBJ2-7; TCRdb's assignment of TRBD1 cannot be checked, as there is no DNA. Germline CDR1 is LNHDA and CDR2 is SQIVND (reference sequence). The CDR3 is 12 amino acids. The CDR3 protein is CASSPRGGTQYF.

J is TRBJ1-2 and V is TRBV15. The CDR3 consists of 14 residues. CDR1 and CDR2 (germline): LNHNV, YYDKDF (reference sequence). This chain's CDR3 is CATSRGGDGYGYTF. Together with reference TRBV15 and TRBJ1-2, the CDR3 gives the full variable domain: DAMVIQNPRYQVTQFGKPVTLSCSQTLNHNVMYWYQQKSSQAPKLLFHYYDKDFNNEADTPDNFQSRRPNTSFCFLDIRSPGLGDTAMYLCATSRGGDGYGYTFGSGTRLTVV.

The V and J genes are TRBV6-1 and TRBJ2-7; TCRdb lists TRBD2, though no DNA is available to test this call. The germline V gene encodes CDR1 MNHNS and CDR2 SASEGT. The CDR3 is made up of 16 amino acids. The CDR3 loop is CASSEEGAHSSYEQYF.

Its frequency marks this clonotype as medium-sized. The chain is built from TRBV11-3 and TRBJ2-3. Germline values: CDR1 SGHNT, CDR2 YENEEA. This CDR3 is 15 amino acids long. CDR3 loop: CASSFSRASTDTQYF.